Shown below are 23 T cell receptor beta chains from a single sample sequenced in a study of CD4 T cells in relation to SARS-CoV-2 and coronaviruses. Before the COVID-19 pandemic, during about 2011-2019, CD4+ T cells were taken from unexposed donors. Libraries were prepared by immunoSEQ multiplex PCR; TCRdb keeps only in-frame clonotypes and omits some of them. The profile shows roughly 68,000 clones, approximately 93% of them singletons. Sequenced input: naive CD4+ T cells from PBMCs. Subset indicated: naive CD4+ T cells isolated by negative enrichment. The receptor set was obtained from a human donor in good health.

The gene calls are TRBV3-1 (or the pseudogene TRBV3-2) and TRBJ2-3; D perhaps matches TRBD2 (8 bases). CDR1 LGHDT and CDR2 YNNKEL come from the germline V gene (reference sequence). The V and J ends lost 4 bases and 0 bases respectively, with 26 bases between them. The length of the CDR3 is 20 residues. The CDR3 loop reads CASSPLRGRGGPLSTDTQYF. CDR3 coding DNA: TGTGCCAGCAGCCCCCTGAGGGGGCGCGGGGGGCCCCTTAGCACAGATACGCAGTATTTT.

The genes are TRBV5-1 and TRBJ2-7; 11 bases fit TRBD2. This CDR3 is built from 15 residues. CDR1 is SGHRS, CDR2 YFSETQ, per germline. J was trimmed by 0 bases and V by 4 bases; bases with no gene match: 3. The CDR3 nucleotides read TGCGCCAGCAGCCTTACTAGCGGGAGCTCCTACGAGCAGTACTTC. Translating it yields CASSLTSGSSYEQYF.

This rearrangement joins TRBV5-1 to TRBJ2-3; 8 bases align to TRBD1. Trimming cost V 4 bases and J 1 base; bases outside gene matches: 8. CDR1 and CDR2 from the germline V gene are SGHRS and YFSETQ. The CDR3 is 16 residues long. The CDR3 DNA sequence: TGCGCCAGCAGCCCAGGCTCGACAGGGGGCACAGATACGCAGTATTTT. Its protein is CASSPGSTGGTDTQYF.

V gene TRBV19 combines with J gene TRBJ1-2; 7 bases agree with TRBD1. Germline V lookup: CDR1 LNHDA, CDR2 SQIVND (reference sequence). After removal of 5 bases from V and 2 bases from J, the junction contained 5 bases not matched to a gene. The CDR3 is made up of 14 amino acids. CDR3 DNA: TGTGCCAGTAGTCCCGGACAGGTCAACTATGGCTACACCTTC. Protein product: CASSPGQVNYGYTF.

The gene calls are TRBV5-1 and TRBJ2-1; D not certain. V lost 0 bases to trimming and J lost 4 bases, with 11 bases between them. Per the germline V gene, CDR1 is SGHRS and CDR2 is YFSETQ. The CDR3 runs 15 residues. Here the CDR3 reads CASSLAPTDYNEQFF. The DNA for the CDR3 is TGCGCCAGCAGCTTGGCTCCGACGGATTACAATGAGCAGTTCTTC.

The CDR3 spells CASSYSGSELLYGYTF. The CDR3 DNA sequence: TGTGCCAGCAGTTACTCCGGGTCAGAGCTTCTATATGGCTACACCTTC. The rearrangement links TRBV6-2 or TRBV6-3 to TRBJ1-2; the D is unclear. This CDR3 has 16 residues. CDR1 is MNHEY and CDR2 is SVGEGT in the germline V gene. V was pared by 0 bases and J by 5 bases, with 16 bases between.

The chain employs TRBV5-1 and TRBJ2-5; unclear D gene. V shed 0 bases and J shed 5 bases, with 14 bases lying between them. CDR3 length equals 15 residues. Germline CDR1 reads SGHRS; CDR2 reads YFSETQ. CDR3 residues: CASSLEGILGETQYF. CDR3 in DNA: TGCGCCAGCAGCTTGGAGGGTATTCTCGGGGAGACCCAGTACTTC.

J is TRBJ2-7 and V is TRBV5-1; no definite D call. V lost 1 base and J 2 bases, leaving 10 bases between the germline ends. The germline CDR1 and CDR2 sequences are SGHRS and YFSETQ. The CDR3 spans 14 residues. CDR3 DNA sequence: TGCGCCAGCAGCTTGACGGGCCCCACCTACGAGCAGTACTTC. Amino acid sequence: CASSLTGPTYEQYF.

Here the CDR3 DNA reads TGTGCCACCAGTGACCCTGACAGGGGGCGAGAGACCCAGTACTTC. Translation: CATSDPDRGRETQYF. The chain is built from TRBV24-1 and TRBJ2-5; 10 bases are shared with TRBD1. CDR1 KGHDR and CDR2 SFDVKD come from the germline V gene. The CDR3 extends over 15 amino acids. Losses at the gene ends were 4 bases for V and 4 bases for J; bases not matched to a gene: 5.

V and J are TRBV5-6 and TRBJ2-7; the D is unclear. The ends were cut back, 4 bases at V and 4 bases at J, with 9 bases in the middle. This CDR3 is built from 12 residues. The germline CDR1 and CDR2 sequences are SGHDT and YYEEEE. The CDR3 DNA follows: TGTGCCAGCAGCAACTCCTGGTACGAGCAGTACTTC. This translates into CASSNSWYEQYF.

V and J are TRBV27 and TRBJ1-1; D is uncertain. The length of the CDR3 is 15 residues. CDR1 and CDR2 from the germline V gene are MNHEY and SMNVEV (reference sequence). The V end was cut by 6 bases, the J end by 1 base, with 15 bases between. The chain's CDR3 is CASSLQSGENTEAFF. CDR3 sequence (DNA): TGTGCCAGCAGCCTACAGAGCGGGGAGAACACTGAAGCTTTCTTT.

The genes are TRBV5-5 and TRBJ1-1, with a possible D match to TRBD1 (6 bases). Trimming stripped 6 bases from V and 5 bases from J, with 17 bases between. Germline V gene sequence: CDR1 SGHKS, CDR2 YYEKEE (reference sequence). The CDR3 length is 14 residues. CDR3 region: CASTQNRVQTEAFF. For the CDR3, the DNA is TGTGCCAGCACCCAAAACAGGGTACAAACTGAAGCTTTCTTT.

This clone has only one observation. The chain recombines TRBV19 with TRBJ1-5; weak D call: TRBD1 (5 bases). CDR1 and CDR2 from the germline V gene are LNHDA and SQIVND (reference sequence). This CDR3 comprises 15 residues. V was shortened by 5 bases and J by 2 bases, with 13 bases between the two germline ends. The CDR3 protein is CASSAQGEGNQPQHF. CDR3 nucleotide sequence: TGTGCCAGTAGTGCCCAGGGTGAGGGCAATCAGCCCCAGCATTTT.

V and J are TRBV3-1 (or the pseudogene TRBV3-2) and TRBJ2-7, with D maybe TRBD2 (6 bases). This CDR3 is built from 16 residues. V was shortened by 5 bases and J by 2 bases, with 19 bases between the two germline ends. Germline CDR1 LGHDT, CDR2 YNNKEL (reference sequence). The CDR3 DNA is TGTGCCAGCAGCTCCGGAGGGGTAGCGAGACCCTACGAGCAGTACTTC. Its protein is CASSSGGVARPYEQYF.

The rearrangement links TRBV5-1 to TRBJ1-1; D perhaps matches TRBD1 (5 bases). Between the trimmed V and J ends, which lost 4 bases and 1 base, there was a span of 14 bases. The CDR3 consists of 15 residues. CDR1 and CDR2 (germline): SGHRS, YFSETQ. CDR3 bases: TGCGCCAGCAGCGTTGGGGGGACCGGGAACACTGAAGCTTTCTTT. This translates into CASSVGGTGNTEAFF.

The chain recombines TRBV30 with TRBJ2-2; no reliable D call. CDR1 is GTSNPN and CDR2 is SVGIG in the germline V gene (reference sequence). The CDR3 spans 12 residues. Trimming pared 3 bases from V and 3 bases from J, leaving 5 bases between. The CDR3 region is CAWSEYTGELFF. DNA of the CDR3: TGTGCCTGGAGCGAGTACACCGGGGAGCTGTTTTTT.

The chain employs TRBV11-2 and TRBJ1-3; 10 bases agree with TRBD1. CDR3 length equals 16 residues. From germline, CDR1 is SGHAT and CDR2 FQNNGV. After removal of 5 bases from V and 0 bases from J, the junction contained 4 bases not matched to a gene. CDR3 amino acids: CASSLGTGVSGNTIYF. The CDR3 DNA reads as TGTGCCAGCAGCCTCGGGACAGGGGTCTCTGGAAACACCATATATTTT.

This clone was observed once. This chain joins TRBV27 and TRBJ2-1; 12 bases are a match to TRBD2. The CDR3 length is 17 residues. The germline CDR1 and CDR2 sequences are MNHEY and SMNVEV (reference sequence). The V gene end was trimmed by 2 bases and the J gene end by 7 bases; junction bases not matched to a gene: 9. CDR3 coding DNA: TGTGCCAGCAGTTTAACTCCTCCTAGCGGGGGGGCAAATGAGCAGTTCTTC. As protein: CASSLTPPSGGANEQFF.

This sequence joins TRBV30 and TRBJ1-2, with 7 bases identical to TRBD1. The length of the CDR3 is 16 residues. V was pared by 1 base and J by 4 bases, with 12 bases of the junction left unmatched. Looked up from germline, CDR1 is GTSNPN and CDR2 is SVGIG (reference sequence). The CDR3 loop reads CAWSGPGQANFYGYTF. CDR3 sequence (DNA): TGTGCCTGGAGTGGCCCCGGACAGGCGAACTTCTATGGCTACACCTTC.

In the case of this clone: The sample carries other DNA sequences with the same CDR3. The chain carries TRBV19 and TRBJ1-5; D unclear. Germline V CDR1 and CDR2: LNHDA, SQIVND (reference sequence). Between the trimmed V and J ends, which lost 1 base and 7 bases, there was a span of 5 bases. This CDR3 is 12 amino acids long. CDR3: CASSIGGQPQHF. As DNA, the CDR3 is TGTGCCAGTAGTATAGGAGGGCAGCCCCAGCATTTT.

This clone was detected once. The rearrangement joins TRBV5-1 to TRBJ1-2; 9 positions match TRBD1. The germline V gene has CDR1 SGHRS and CDR2 YFSETQ. Losses at the gene ends were 4 bases for V and 1 base for J; bases not matched to a gene: 5. The CDR3 runs 15 residues. The CDR3 coding sequence is TGCGCCAGCAGCAGGACGACAGGGGGTAACTATGGCTACACCTTC. It translates to CASSRTTGGNYGYTF.

The rearrangement links TRBV28 to TRBJ2-5; possible D gene TRBD1, 6 bases. The CDR3 totals 15 residues. Between the trimmed V and J ends, which lost 2 bases and 5 bases, there was a span of 15 bases. Germline CDR1 reads MDHEN; CDR2 reads SYDVKM. CDR3 DNA: TGTGCCAGCAGTTTACGGTTCCAGGGGTGGGAGACCCAGTACTTC. Its translation: CASSLRFQGWETQYF. Together with reference TRBV28 and TRBJ2-5, the CDR3 gives the full variable domain: DVKVTQSSRYLVKRTGEKVFLECVQDMDHENMFWYRQDPGLGLRLIYFSYDVKMKEKGDIPEGYSVSREKKERFSLILESASTNQTSMYLCASSLRFQGWETQYFGPGTRLLVL.

The CDR3 nucleotides read TGTGCCAGTAAGCGGTGGGATACGCAGTATTTT. Translated, it gives CASKRWDTQYF. The chain employs TRBV6-5 and TRBJ2-3; possible D gene TRBD2, 5 bases. The V end was cut by 9 bases, the J end by 6 bases, with 10 bases between. The CDR3 sequence is 11 residues long. CDR1 and CDR2 from the germline V gene are MNHEY and SVGAGI.